A selection of T cell receptor beta chains follows, all from one sample in a study of cytomegalovirus exposure and HLA in healthy donors. Generated by immunoSEQ multiplex PCR, the TCRdb table keeps only in-frame clones and is missing some. The listing contains 45,000 to 50,000 clones. Sequencing was done on a sample of PBMCs. Receptors originate from a male donor in good health and CMV-seronegative. Both conserved end residues are part of each CDR3. A D gene is named only where the DNA matches it firmly.

d_call	j_call	v_call	cdr3_nt	cdr3_aa
-	TRBJ1-5	TRBV2	TGTGCCAGCAGGGGGGGTAGCAATCAGCCCCAGCATTTT	CASRGGSNQPQHF
TRBD2	TRBJ2-7	TRBV27	TGTGCCAGCAGTTTTGCTAGCGGGGTTTACGAGCAGTACTTC	CASSFASGVYEQYF
-	TRBJ2-7	TRBV7-9	TGTGCCAGCAGCGCAACGGGTTACGAGCAGTACTTC	CASSATGYEQYF
-	TRBJ1-1	TRBV7-6	TGTGCCAGCAGCCACAGCCGGGGTGAAGCTTTCTTT	CASSHSRGEAFF
TRBD2	TRBJ2-1	TRBV4-2	TGTGCCAGCAGCCAAGAGAGCGGGGAGGTGGGGAATGAGCAGTTCTTC	CASSQESGEVGNEQFF
-	TRBJ2-5	TRBV9	TGTGCCAGCAGCGAACGAGGAGAGACCCAGTACTTC	CASSERGETQYF
-	TRBJ1-6	TRBV9	TGTGCCAGCAGTGGGCATCAAAATAATTCACCCCTCCACTTT	CASSGHQNNSPLHF
-	TRBJ1-2	TRBV5-4	TGTGCCAGCAGCCAAACTGGACAGATCGAATATGGCTACACCTTC	CASSQTGQIEYGYTF
-	TRBJ2-7	TRBV30	TGTGCCTGGAGTCCGAGGGGGGAGCAGTACTTC	CAWSPRGEQYF
-	TRBJ2-3	TRBV5-3	TGTGCCAGAAGCTTGTTAAACTGCACAGATACGCAGTATTTT	CARSLLNCTDTQYF
-	TRBJ1-1	TRBV18	TGTGCCAGCTCACCAATCCCCGGGAAGAACACTGAAGCTTTCTTT	CASSPIPGKNTEAFF
TRBD2	TRBJ2-1	TRBV6-4	TGTGCCAGCAGTGGACTAGCGGGGGATTACAATGAGCAGTTCTTC	CASSGLAGDYNEQFF
TRBD2	TRBJ2-7	TRBV11-2	TGTGCCAGCAGCTTAGATGGGGGGGTAGAGCAGTACTTC	CASSLDGGVEQYF
-	TRBJ2-3	TRBV7-2	TGTGCCAGCAGCCGATTACTCACGGGGAGCACAGATACGCAGTATTTT	CASSRLLTGSTDTQYF
-	TRBJ1-2	TRBV30	TGTGCCTTTCCGGGACATGGAAAAAACTATGGCTACACCTTC	CAFPGHGKNYGYTF
-	TRBJ1-1	TRBV6-5	TGTGCCAGCAGTTTGAAACGGTATAGCACTGAAGCTTTCTTT	CASSLKRYSTEAFF